This TCR beta chain comes out of a study of tumor and adjacent non-tumor tissue in lung cancer. RNA was extracted from bulk tissue without any cell sorting. To note about this clonotype: Its antigen is currently unknown. One junction end does not reproduce the germline sequence, and a read error may be involved.

The library came from three nested PCR rounds adapted from ARM-PCR protocols. Using its own MiXCR run on the multiplex PCR reads, TCRdb lists one record per CDR3 protein. Among under 150,000 distinct CDR3 sequences listed, roughly 64% were seen once. General study points: Compared with tumor, normal lung showed significantly lower TCR diversity.

The CDR3 sequence is 13 residues long. Germline assignment: CDR1 MNHEY and CDR2 SVGAGI. The sequenced sample consisted of lung tumor tissue. The rearrangement links TRBV6-5 to TRBJ1-1; no firm D call. The clonotype was recovered from a man between 25 and 39 years old with non-small cell lung cancer. The CDR3 nucleotides are TGTGTCAGCGGTTACGCGGAGGGATATGAAGCTTTCTTT. It translates to CVSGYAEGYEAFF.